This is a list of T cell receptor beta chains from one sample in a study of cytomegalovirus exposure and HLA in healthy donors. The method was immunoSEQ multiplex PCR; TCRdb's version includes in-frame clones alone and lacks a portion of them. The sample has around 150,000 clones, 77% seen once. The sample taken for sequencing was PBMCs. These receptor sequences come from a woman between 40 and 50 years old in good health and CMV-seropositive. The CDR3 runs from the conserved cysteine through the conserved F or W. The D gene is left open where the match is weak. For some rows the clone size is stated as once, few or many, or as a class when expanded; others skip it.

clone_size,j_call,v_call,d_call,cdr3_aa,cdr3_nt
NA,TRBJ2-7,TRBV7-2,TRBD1,CASSLSPGQGYEQYF,TGTGCCAGCAGCTTATCCCCGGGACAGGGCTACGAGCAGTACTTC
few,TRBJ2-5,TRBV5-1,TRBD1,CASSLRLGQGVTQYF,TGCGCCAGCAGCTTAAGGCTCGGACAGGGAGTGACCCAGTACTTC
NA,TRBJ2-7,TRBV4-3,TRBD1,CASSQGQGRYDEQYF,TGCGCCAGCAGCCAAGGACAGGGACGATACGACGAGCAGTACTTC
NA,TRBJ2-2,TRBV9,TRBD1,CASTVGQQNAGELFF,TGTGCCAGCACCGTGGGACAGCAAAATGCCGGGGAGCTGTTTTTT
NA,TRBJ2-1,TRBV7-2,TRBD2,CASSLALARNEQFF,TGTGCCAGCAGCTTAGCACTAGCGAGGAATGAGCAGTTCTTC
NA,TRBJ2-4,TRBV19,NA,CASSIDRRKNIQYF,TGTGCCAGTAGTATAGATCGGAGAAAAAACATTCAGTACTTC
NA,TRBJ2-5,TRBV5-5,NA,CASSSTAASIETQYF,TGTGCCAGCAGCTCGACCGCCGCTAGTATCGAGACCCAGTACTTC
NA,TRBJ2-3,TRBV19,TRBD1,CAVMGRGQGPDTQYF,TGTGCAGTAATGGGACGGGGACAGGGCCCAGATACGCAGTATTTT
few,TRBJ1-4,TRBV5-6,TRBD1,CASSLAGQGGIATNEKLFF,TGTGCCAGCAGCTTGGCGGGACAGGGTGGAATCGCAACTAATGAAAAACTGTTTTTT
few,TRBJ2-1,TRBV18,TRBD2,CASSPFEREYNEQFF,TGTGCCAGCTCACCGTTCGAGCGGGAGTACAATGAGCAGTTCTTC